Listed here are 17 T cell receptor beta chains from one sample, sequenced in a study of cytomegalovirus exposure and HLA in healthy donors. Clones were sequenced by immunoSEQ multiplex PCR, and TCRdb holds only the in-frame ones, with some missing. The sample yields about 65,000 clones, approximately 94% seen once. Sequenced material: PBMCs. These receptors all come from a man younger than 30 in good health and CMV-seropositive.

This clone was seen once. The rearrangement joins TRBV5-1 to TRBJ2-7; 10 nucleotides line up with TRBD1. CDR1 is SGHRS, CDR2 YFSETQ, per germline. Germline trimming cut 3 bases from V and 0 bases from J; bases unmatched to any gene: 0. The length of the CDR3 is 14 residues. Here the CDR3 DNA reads TGCGCCAGCAGCTGGGACAGGGGCTCCTACGAGCAGTACTTC. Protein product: CASSWDRGSYEQYF. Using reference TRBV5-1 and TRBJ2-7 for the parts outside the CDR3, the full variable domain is KAGVTQTPRYLIKTRGQQVTLSCSPISGHRSVSWYQQTPGQGLQFLFEYFSETQRNKGNFPGRFSGRQFSNSRSEMNVSTLELGDSALYLCASSWDRGSYEQYFGPGTRLTVT.

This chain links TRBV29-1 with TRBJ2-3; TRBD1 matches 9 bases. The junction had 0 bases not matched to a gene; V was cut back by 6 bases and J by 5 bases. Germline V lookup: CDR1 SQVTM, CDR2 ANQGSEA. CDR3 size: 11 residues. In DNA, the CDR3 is TGCAGCGTGGACAGGGGAGATACGCAGTATTTT. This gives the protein CSVDRGDTQYF.

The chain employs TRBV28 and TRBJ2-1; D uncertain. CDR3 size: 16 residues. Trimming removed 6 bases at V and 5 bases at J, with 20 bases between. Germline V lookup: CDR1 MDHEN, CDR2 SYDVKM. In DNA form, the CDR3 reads TGTGCCAGCAGCCCCCCCCCGCAGAACATCGACAATGAGCAGTTCTTC. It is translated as CASSPPPQNIDNEQFF. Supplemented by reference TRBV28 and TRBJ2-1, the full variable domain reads DVKVTQSSRYLVKRTGEKVFLECVQDMDHENMFWYRQDPGLGLRLIYFSYDVKMKEKGDIPEGYSVSREKKERFSLILESASTNQTSMYLCASSPPPQNIDNEQFFGPGTRLTVL.

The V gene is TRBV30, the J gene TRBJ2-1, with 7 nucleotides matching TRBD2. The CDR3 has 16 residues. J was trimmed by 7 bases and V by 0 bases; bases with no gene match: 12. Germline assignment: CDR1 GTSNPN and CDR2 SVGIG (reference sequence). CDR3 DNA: TGTGCCTGGAGTGTTTCTAGCGGCGGACGTTTAAATGAGCAGTTCTTC. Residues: CAWSVSSGGRLNEQFF.

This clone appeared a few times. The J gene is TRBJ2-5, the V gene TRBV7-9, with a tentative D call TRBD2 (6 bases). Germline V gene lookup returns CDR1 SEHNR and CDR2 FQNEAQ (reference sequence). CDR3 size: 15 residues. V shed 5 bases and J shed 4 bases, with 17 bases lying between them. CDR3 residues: CASSLGLALGETQYF. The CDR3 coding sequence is TGTGCCAGCAGCCTAGGGCTAGCGTTAGGAGAGACCCAGTACTTC.

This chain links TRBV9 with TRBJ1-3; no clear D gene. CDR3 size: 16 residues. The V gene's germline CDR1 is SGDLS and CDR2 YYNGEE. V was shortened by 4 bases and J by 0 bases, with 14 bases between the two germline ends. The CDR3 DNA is TGTGCCAGCAGCCCAGCGAACGGAAACTCTGGAAACACCATATATTTT. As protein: CASSPANGNSGNTIYF.

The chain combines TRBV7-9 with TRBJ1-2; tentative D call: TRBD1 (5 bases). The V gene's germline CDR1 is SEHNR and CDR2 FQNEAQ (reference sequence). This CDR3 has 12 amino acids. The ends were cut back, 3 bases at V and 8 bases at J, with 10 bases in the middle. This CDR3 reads CASSFGGDGYTF. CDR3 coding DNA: TGTGCCAGCAGCTTCGGGGGGGACGGCTACACCTTC.

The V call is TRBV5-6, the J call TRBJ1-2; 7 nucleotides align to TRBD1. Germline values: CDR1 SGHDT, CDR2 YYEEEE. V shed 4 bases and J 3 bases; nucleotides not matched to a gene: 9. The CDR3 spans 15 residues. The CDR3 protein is CASSPERRGDYGYTF. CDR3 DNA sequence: TGTGCCAGCAGCCCCGAGCGCAGGGGGGACTATGGCTACACCTTC. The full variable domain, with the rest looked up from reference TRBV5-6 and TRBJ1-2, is DAGVTQSPTHLIKTRGQQVTLRCSPKSGHDTVSWYQQALGQGPQFIFQYYEEEERQRGNFPDRFSGHQFPNYSSELNVNALLLGDSALYLCASSPERRGDYGYTFGSGTRLTVV.

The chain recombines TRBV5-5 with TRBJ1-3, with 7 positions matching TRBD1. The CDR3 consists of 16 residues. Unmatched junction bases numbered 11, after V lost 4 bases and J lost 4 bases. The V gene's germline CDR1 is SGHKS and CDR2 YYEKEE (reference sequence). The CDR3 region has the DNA TGTGCCAGCAGCCCACTCTACAGGGGTAAAGGAAACACCATATATTTT. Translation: CASSPLYRGKGNTIYF. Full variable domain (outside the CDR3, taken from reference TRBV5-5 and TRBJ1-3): DAGVTQSPTHLIKTRGQQVTLRCSPISGHKSVSWYQQVLGQGPQFIFQYYEKEERGRGNFPDRFSARQFPNYSSELNVNALLLGDSALYLCASSPLYRGKGNTIYFGEGSWLTVV.

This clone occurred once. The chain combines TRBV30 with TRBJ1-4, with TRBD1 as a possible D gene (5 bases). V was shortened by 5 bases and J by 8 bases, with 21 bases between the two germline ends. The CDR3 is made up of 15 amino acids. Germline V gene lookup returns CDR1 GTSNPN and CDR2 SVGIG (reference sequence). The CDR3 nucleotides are TGTGCCTGGGAGGTCCGGGGGGGTCGTCGAGAAAAACTGTTTTTT. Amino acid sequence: CAWEVRGGRREKLFF.

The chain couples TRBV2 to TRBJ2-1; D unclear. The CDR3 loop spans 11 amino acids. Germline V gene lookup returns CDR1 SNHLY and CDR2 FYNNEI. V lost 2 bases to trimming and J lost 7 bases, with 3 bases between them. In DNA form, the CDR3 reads TGTGCCAGCAGTGAAACTAATGAGCAGTTCTTC. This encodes CASSETNEQFF.

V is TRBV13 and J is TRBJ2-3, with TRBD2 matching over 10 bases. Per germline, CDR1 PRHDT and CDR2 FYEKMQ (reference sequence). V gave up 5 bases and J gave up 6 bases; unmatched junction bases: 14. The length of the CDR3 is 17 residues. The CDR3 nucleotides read TGTGCCAGCAGCCCCTCCCCCTCTAGCGGGGGCCGGGATACGCAGTATTTT. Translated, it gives CASSPSPSSGGRDTQYF.

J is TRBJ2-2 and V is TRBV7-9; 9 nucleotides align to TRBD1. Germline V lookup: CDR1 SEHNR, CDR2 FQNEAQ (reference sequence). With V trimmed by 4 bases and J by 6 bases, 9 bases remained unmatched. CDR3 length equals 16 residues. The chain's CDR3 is CASSSPPGQGSGELFF. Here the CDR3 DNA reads TGTGCCAGCAGCTCACCTCCGGGACAGGGCTCCGGGGAGCTGTTTTTT.

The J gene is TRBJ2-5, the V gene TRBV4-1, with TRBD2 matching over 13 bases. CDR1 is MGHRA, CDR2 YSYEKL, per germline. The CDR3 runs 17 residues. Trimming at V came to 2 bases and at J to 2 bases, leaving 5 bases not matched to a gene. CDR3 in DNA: TGCGCCAGCAGCCAACTCAGACTAGCGGGGGGTCAAGAGACCCAGTACTTC. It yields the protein CASSQLRLAGGQETQYF.

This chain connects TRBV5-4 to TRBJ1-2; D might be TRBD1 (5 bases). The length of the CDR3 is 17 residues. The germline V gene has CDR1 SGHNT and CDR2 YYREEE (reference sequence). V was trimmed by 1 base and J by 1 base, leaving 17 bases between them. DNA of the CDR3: TGTGCCAGCAGCTTGTGGGGCAGGAGTACCAATAACTATGGCTACACCTTC. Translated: CASSLWGRSTNNYGYTF.

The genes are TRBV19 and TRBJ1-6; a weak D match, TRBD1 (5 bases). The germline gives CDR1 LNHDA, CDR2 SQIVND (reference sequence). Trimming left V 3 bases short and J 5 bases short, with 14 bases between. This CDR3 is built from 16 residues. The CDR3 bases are TGTGCCAGTAGTATGAGCAGGGCGGCTGATAATTCACCCCTCCACTTT. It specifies CASSMSRAADNSPLHF.

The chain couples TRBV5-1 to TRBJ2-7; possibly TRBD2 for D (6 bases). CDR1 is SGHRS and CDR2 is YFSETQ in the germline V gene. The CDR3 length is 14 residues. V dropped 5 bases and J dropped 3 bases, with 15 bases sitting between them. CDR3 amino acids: CASSPGDGSYEQYF. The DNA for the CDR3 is TGCGCCAGCAGTCCTGGGGACGGGAGCTACGAGCAGTACTTC.